This TCR beta chain came from a study of T cell repertoires in cytomegalovirus infection (dated by TCRdb to about 2019). Context from the whole study: Recently identified HLA-C-restricted CMV epitopes, whose presentation resists viral immunomodulation, were targeted by peptide stimulations together with well-studied HLA-B-restricted epitopes. The HLA type of each donor mattered for the analysis, because public TCR beta signatures pointed to carriage of CMV infection along with the matching HLA type. General study outcomes and caveats: In both this cohort and an independent roughly 330-donor cohort, the cumulative frequency of public TCR beta family members distinguished carriers of CMV infection plus the relevant HLA type. In the ex vivo response, HLA-C-restricted CMV-specific TCR beta clonotypes were dominant, and in two of eight donors the single most frequent clonotype came from this HLA-C-restricted group.

Sample treatment or condition, as interpreted from the label and publication: in vitro stimulation with specific CMV peptide epitopes to enrich CMV-specific T cells. Between the V and J ends, shortened by 3 bases and 1 base respectively, the junction contains 14 bases. CDR1 and CDR2 were assigned from the germline V gene as MRHNA and SNTAGT. Inclusive of the bounding cysteine and phenylalanine, the CDR3 is 16 residues long. Solely the CDR3 DNA is kept, with 48 bases framed from the first base. This clonotype was counted a few times. The target of this receptor is not known. The input lacks base qualities; no much larger clone sits a single base away. The sequencing machine was an Illumina HiSeq 1500. TCRdb reanalyzed the raw reads on its own, using fastp at Q25 for trimming and MiXCR for clone calling, and kept in-frame beta chains. Entries are consolidated by CDR3 protein sequence, retaining the most common genes and DNA. The sample records about 920,000 distinct CDR3 sequences, about a third of which are singletons. Clones ranked in the top ten supply around an eighth of the sample.

The rearrangement joined TRBV6-4 to TRBJ2-3; perhaps TRBD1 is the D gene, with 6 bases matching. The receptor was isolated from a human donor in good health (CMV status not recorded). Some clones in this sample may be carry-over from other donors' samples. The source material was cultured CD8+ T cells from PBMCs, sampled from culture after CMV antigen stimulation. This receptor carries the CDR3 CASSETGQWGTDTQYF. Read as DNA, the sequence is TGTGCCAGCAGTGAAACAGGGCAGTGGGGCACAGATACGCAGTATTTT.